The 6 T cell receptor beta chains in this list originate from one sample, sequenced in a study of type 1 regulatory T cells. TCRdb itself ran the reads through MiXCR, one entry per CDR3 protein. The sample has tens of thousands of distinct CDR3 sequences, under 25% seen once. These receptors have no identified antigens. General study results and limits: Tr1 cells had a more restricted TCR repertoire than non-Tr1 cells.

Sequences were obtained from cultured type 1 regulatory T (Tr1) cells, either the whole culture or a sorted fraction (not recorded which). These receptors originate from a human donor in good health.

A word on this clonotype: Relative to the germline gene, one junction end is altered; a read error may explain this. V is TRBV9 and J is TRBJ2-2; no clear D gene. In germline, CDR1 is SGDLS, CDR2 YYNGEE. The CDR3 loop spans 12 amino acids. DNA for the CDR3: TGTGCCTGCAGAAGAAGCACCGGGGAGCTGTTTTTT. Its protein is CACRRSTGELFF.

The chain carries TRBV28 and TRBJ1-5, with D perhaps TRBD1 (6 bases). CDR1 and CDR2 (germline): MDHEN, SYDVKM. V was clipped by 6 bases and J by 1 base, with 16 bases between them. This CDR3 is built from 16 residues. The CDR3, as DNA: TGTGCCAGCAGCCGAAAGAGGGGGACCAGCAATCAGCCCCAGCATTTT. Translating gives CASSRKRGTSNQPQHF.

This chain uses TRBV24-1 with TRBJ2-3; 7 nucleotides match TRBD2. Germline CDR1 and CDR2: KGHDR and SFDVKD. This CDR3 is built from 16 residues. V gave up 2 bases and J gave up 6 bases; unmatched junction bases: 10. The CDR3 nucleotides read TGTGCCACCAGTGATTCTTCTAGCGGCGCGATGGATACGCAGTATTTT. It translates to CATSDSSSGAMDTQYF.

This chain uses TRBV11-2 with TRBJ2-5; 10 bases are a match to TRBD1. The J segment lost 4 bases and the V segment lost 5 bases, leaving 7 bases of the junction unmatched. The germline V gene encodes CDR1 SGHAT and CDR2 FQNNGV. This CDR3 region has 15 residues. The CDR3 protein is CASSRDRGGTETQYF. CDR3 coding DNA: TGTGCCAGCAGCCGGGACAGGGGTGGTACAGAGACCCAGTACTTC. The variable domain in full, completed from reference TRBV11-2 and TRBJ2-5, reads EAGVAQSPRYKIIEKRQSVAFWCNPISGHATLYWYQQILGQGPKLLIQFQNNGVVDDSQLPKDRFSAERLKGVDSTLKIQPAKLEDSAVYLCASSRDRGGTETQYFGPGTRLLVL.

About this clonotype itself: The final CDR3 position lacks the conserved phenylalanine or tryptophan, pointing to a likely read error. The genes are TRBV7-9 and TRBJ2-5, with D tentatively TRBD2 (5 bases). Germline lookup yields CDR1 SEHNR and CDR2 FQNEAQ (reference sequence). The CDR3 runs 13 residues. The V gene lost 2 bases and the J gene lost 5 bases, with 9 bases spanning the gap. The CDR3 sequence: CASSLRGSETQYL. Written as DNA, the CDR3 is TGTGCCAGCAGCTTACGGGGTAGCGAGACCCAGTACCTC.

This clonotype was counted between two and nine times. V and J are TRBV20-1 and TRBJ1-2; 7 nucleotides line up with TRBD1. CDR1 is DFQATT, CDR2 SNEGSKA, per germline (reference sequence). The CDR3 contains 13 residues. With 6 bases clipped from V and 0 bases from J, the junction kept 4 bases outside the gene matches. DNA of the CDR3: TGCAGTGCGAGACAGGGTTCTAACTATGGCTACACCTTC. Translating gives CSARQGSNYGYTF.